Listed below are T cell receptor beta chains from one sample, sequenced in a study of T cell responses to AZD1222 COVID-19 vaccine. TCRdb's table, derived via immunoSEQ multiplex PCR, lists solely in-frame clones and lacks some. The sample shows 95,000 to 150,000 clones, around 92% of them seen only once. The sequences come from peripheral blood, collected on day 0 of AZD1222 vaccination. The source is an adult in good health. The CDR3 runs from the conserved cysteine through the conserved F or W. The D gene is left open where the match is weak. Clone size is not always given. Where it is, it says once, few, many or a class for expanded clones.

d_call clone_size j_call v_call cdr3_aa cdr3_nt
NA few TRBJ2-5 TRBV5-1 CASSFQVQEETQYF TGCGCCAGCAGCTTTCAAGTCCAGGAGGAGACCCAGTACTTC
NA few TRBJ1-2 TRBV6-5 CASSRRGMKNYGYTF TGTGCCAGCAGTCGGCGGGGGATGAAAAACTATGGCTACACCTTC
NA NA TRBJ1-2 TRBV6-5 CASSYPGGGFYGYTF TGTGCCAGCAGTTACCCGGGCGGAGGATTCTATGGCTACACCTTC
TRBD2 NA TRBJ2-2 TRBV6-5 CASSLLAGDAGELFF TGTGCCAGCAGCCTACTAGCGGGAGACGCCGGGGAGCTGTTTTTT
NA NA TRBJ1-2 TRBV21-1 CASSKARTDDGYTF TGTGCCAGCAGCAAAGCGCGGACAGATGATGGCTACACCTTC
NA NA TRBJ2-7 TRBV5-1 CASSSRGANLRGTSYEQYF TGCGCCAGCAGCTCCCGGGGGGCGAATTTGAGGGGCACCTCCTACGAGCAGTACTTC
TRBD1 NA TRBJ1-2 TRBV10-3 CAINPGTGHYGYTF TGTGCCATCAACCCCGGGACAGGACACTATGGCTACACCTTC
NA NA TRBJ2-3 TRBV11-1 CASSLDGDTQYF TGTGCCAGCAGCTTAGACGGTGATACGCAGTATTTT
NA NA TRBJ1-2 TRBV7-9 CASSLGLNYGYTF TGTGCCAGCAGCTTAGGGCTTAACTATGGCTACACCTTC
NA NA TRBJ2-3 TRBV7-3 CASSLTDTQYF TGTGCCAGCAGCTTAACAGATACGCAGTATTTT
NA NA TRBJ2-7 TRBV28 CASSSRYEQYF TGTGCCAGCAGTTCCCGCTACGAGCAGTACTTC
NA NA TRBJ1-6 TRBV13 CASSPRSSYNSPLHF TGTGCCAGCAGTCCCAGGAGCTCCTATAATTCACCCCTCCACTTT
NA NA TRBJ2-7 TRBV7-8 CASSLGRQGYEQYF TGTGCCAGCAGCTTAGGACGGCAGGGGTACGAGCAGTACTTC
TRBD2 NA TRBJ2-3 TRBV2 CASRTSGRADTQYF TGTGCCAGCCGGACTAGCGGGAGGGCAGATACGCAGTATTTT
NA NA TRBJ2-7 TRBV9 CASSVGAGSSYEQYF TGTGCCAGCAGCGTAGGGGCAGGGTCATCCTACGAGCAGTACTTC
NA few TRBJ2-2 TRBV21-1 CASSKGRALYTGELFF TGTGCCAGCAGCAAAGGACGGGCACTTTACACCGGGGAGCTGTTTTTT
NA NA TRBJ2-5 TRBV5-1 CASSWGRPQETQYF TGCGCCAGCAGCTGGGGACGACCTCAAGAGACCCAGTACTTC
TRBD2 NA TRBJ2-1 TRBV5-4 CASSRSGSSYNEQFF TGTGCCAGCAGCCGTAGCGGGAGCTCCTACAATGAGCAGTTCTTC
TRBD1 NA TRBJ2-7 TRBV28 CASSSLPTGNYEQYF TGTGCCAGCAGTTCCTTACCGACAGGGAACTACGAGCAGTACTTC
TRBD1 NA TRBJ1-4 TRBV4-1 CASSQPGGQRYEKLFF TGCGCCAGCAGCCAGCCCGGGGGACAGCGGTATGAAAAACTGTTTTTT
NA NA TRBJ1-1 TRBV3-1/TRBV3-2 CASNNPGTTEAFF TGTGCCAGCAACAATCCTGGGACCACTGAAGCTTTCTTT
NA NA TRBJ1-5 TRBV7-2 CASSQGAGIQPQHF TGTGCCAGCAGCCAAGGGGCAGGGATTCAGCCCCAGCATTTT